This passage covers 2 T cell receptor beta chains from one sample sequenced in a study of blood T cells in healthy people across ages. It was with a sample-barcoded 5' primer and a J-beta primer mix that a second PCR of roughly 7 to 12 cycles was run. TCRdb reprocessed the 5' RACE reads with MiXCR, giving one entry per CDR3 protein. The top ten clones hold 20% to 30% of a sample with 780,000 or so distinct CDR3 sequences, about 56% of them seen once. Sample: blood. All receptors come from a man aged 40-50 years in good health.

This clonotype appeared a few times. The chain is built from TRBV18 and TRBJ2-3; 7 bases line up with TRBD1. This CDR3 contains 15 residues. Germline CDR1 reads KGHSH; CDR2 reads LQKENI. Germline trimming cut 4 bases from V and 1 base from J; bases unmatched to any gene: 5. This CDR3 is CASSLGTAGTDTQYF. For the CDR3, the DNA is TGTGCCAGCTCACTAGGGACAGCGGGCACAGATACGCAGTATTTT.

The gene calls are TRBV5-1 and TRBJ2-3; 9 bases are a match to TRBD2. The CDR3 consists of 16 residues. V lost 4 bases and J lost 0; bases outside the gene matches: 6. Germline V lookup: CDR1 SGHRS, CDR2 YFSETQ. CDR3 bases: TGCGCCAGCAGCCCCGGGACTAGCATGAGCACAGATACGCAGTATTTT. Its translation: CASSPGTSMSTDTQYF.